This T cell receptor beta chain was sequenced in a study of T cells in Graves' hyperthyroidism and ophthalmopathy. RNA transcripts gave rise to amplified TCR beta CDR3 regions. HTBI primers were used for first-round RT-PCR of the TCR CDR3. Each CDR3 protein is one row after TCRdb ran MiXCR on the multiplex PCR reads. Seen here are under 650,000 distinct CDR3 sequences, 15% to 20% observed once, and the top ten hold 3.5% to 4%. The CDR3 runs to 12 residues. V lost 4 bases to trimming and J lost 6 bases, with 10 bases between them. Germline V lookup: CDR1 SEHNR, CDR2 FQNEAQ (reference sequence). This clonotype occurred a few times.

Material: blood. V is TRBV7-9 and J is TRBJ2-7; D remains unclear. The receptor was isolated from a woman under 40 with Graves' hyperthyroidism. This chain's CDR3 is CASSSILPEQYF. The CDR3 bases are TGTGCCAGCAGCTCTATTCTCCCCGAGCAGTACTTC.